A few counts support the clone carrying this TCR beta chain. What it recognizes is unknown. J gave up 4 bases and V 3 bases, and 5 bases lay outside the gene matches. CDR1 LNHNV and CDR2 YYDKDF come from the germline V gene (reference sequence). The length of the CDR3 is 14 residues. The data derive from a study of T cell responses to AZD1222 COVID-19 vaccine. Study-level points and caveats: Within unmutated variant regions lay the reported targets of nearly half of spike-specific TCRs. The number of AZD1222 recipients seropositive at baseline was only six. A rise in Spike-specific TCR breadth and depth followed two AZD1222 doses. Donors in the cohort were predominantly white British and more often female, and clonal diversity was possibly underestimated.

Sequenced by immunoSEQ multiplex PCR; TCRdb stores in-frame clones only, minus some. The sample comprises around 140,000 clones, about 90% of which are singletons, and under 3.5% rests with the top ten. The starting material was peripheral blood, obtained on day 0 of AZD1222 vaccination. The TCR sequence derives from an adult in good health. V is TRBV15 and J is TRBJ1-2; 7 bases match TRBD1. CDR3 residues: CATSSLGTVYGYTF. The CDR3 bases are TGTGCCACCAGCAGCCTCGGGACAGTCTATGGCTACACCTTC.